Given below is one T cell receptor (beta chain) in context. Its antigen remains undetermined. This sample is drawn from a study of alternative splicing in chronic myeloid leukemia remission (TCRdb year 2020). Background on the whole study: Peripheral blood from chronic-phase CML patients at diagnosis and remission was profiled by RNA sequencing and compared with healthy donors. Median ages were about 54 years at diagnosis, 56 to 65 at remission and roughly 37 for healthy controls. Trizol was used to extract total RNA from peripheral blood mononuclear cells of diagnosis, remission and control samples. Female/male counts of 11/5 were recorded for diagnosis samples, 8/3 for remission samples and 2/4 for controls.

The library was obtained by bulk RNA-seq. The TruSeq Stranded RNA sample prep kit was used to generate libraries of poly-A-enriched mRNA from an input of about 0.92 ug total RNA. Each sample was sequenced in triplicate using paired-end sequencing on a HiSeq 2500. A read length of 125 nucleotides per mate was used for RNA-seq. The study's processing was this. Reads were trimmed and aligned to hg38 using STAR v2.7, and quality control was done with FASTQC, RSeQC and multiqc. Salmon 0.14.1 was used to quantify gene expression levels as transcripts per million (TPM). Principal component analysis suggested that transcriptomic profiles were not driven by trial, library batch, sequencing batch, treatment regimen or sex. TCRdb reprocessed the reads, and each CDR3 protein sequence is entered once, without DNA. These V and J calls rely on TCRdb rather than the paper's analysis. In all, the sample holds roughly 350 distinct CDR3 sequences, and about 94% of those were seen once. Under 15% of the sample is held by the ten biggest clonotypes.

Over 5 healthy donors provided peripheral blood as normal controls. CDR1 LNHDA and CDR2 SQIVND are derived from the germline V gene (reference sequence). Including cysteine and phenylalanine, the CDR3 has 11 amino acids. No DNA is listed. The paper's findings and limits, for the study overall: At remission, blood cell composition was reshaped to resemble that of the lymphoid cell-enriched normal controls. Blood cell composition differed strongly by timepoint, shifting from myeloid progenitor enrichment at diagnosis to mature lymphoid enrichment at remission.

Rearrangement joined TRBV19 to TRBJ1-2. This clonotype originated in a person aged 25 to 49 in good health. Sequenced input: PBMCs. The CDR3 protein sequence reads: CAVKQDVGYTF.